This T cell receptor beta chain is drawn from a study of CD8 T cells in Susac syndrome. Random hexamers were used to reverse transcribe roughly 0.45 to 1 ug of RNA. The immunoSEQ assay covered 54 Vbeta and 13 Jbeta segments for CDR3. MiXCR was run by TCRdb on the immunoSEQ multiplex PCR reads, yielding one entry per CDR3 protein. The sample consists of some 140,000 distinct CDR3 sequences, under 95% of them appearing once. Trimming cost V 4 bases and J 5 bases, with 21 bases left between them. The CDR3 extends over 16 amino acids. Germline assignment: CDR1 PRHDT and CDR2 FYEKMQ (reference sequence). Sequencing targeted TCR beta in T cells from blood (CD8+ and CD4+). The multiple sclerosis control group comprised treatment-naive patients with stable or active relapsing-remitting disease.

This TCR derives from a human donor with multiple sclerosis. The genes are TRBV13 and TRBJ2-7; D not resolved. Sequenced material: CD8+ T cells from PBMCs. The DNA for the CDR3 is TGTGCCAGCAGCTCGATCCCAACGCTCAGGCCCGACGAGCAGTACTTC. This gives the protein CASSSIPTLRPDEQYF.